This record covers a single TCR beta chain. The sample belongs to a study of control samples from healthy donors and cancer patients. TCRdb's table, derived via immunoSEQ multiplex PCR, lists solely in-frame clones and lacks some. The repertoire has about 160,000 clones, 90% to 95% of them found once; the top ten carry 8.5%. Material: blood. The sequence came from a woman between 40 and 50 years old in good health.

CDR3 coding DNA: TGTGCCAGCAGCCCGTCTAGGGGTGTCGGGACAGGGACTACCTACGAGCAGTACTTC. This encodes CASSPSRGVGTGTTYEQYF. The genes are TRBV7-9 and TRBJ2-7; TRBD1 agrees at 9 bases. Germline CDR1 and CDR2: SEHNR and FQNEAQ (reference sequence). The V segment lost 5 bases and the J segment 2 bases; nucleotides outside the gene matches: 19. The CDR3 has 19 amino acids.